The TCR beta chain described here comes from a study of blood T cell repertoires in COVID-19. Study-level background: Whether acute or convalescent, the COVID-19 samples came from the United States, Italy and Spain. T cells, B-cell-depleted T cells, or PBMCs provided the cDNA or gDNA that served as material.

Original data processing: Reference gene primer amplification gave nucleated cell count estimates. Sequencing was performed with immunoSEQ multiplex PCR; in TCRdb, only in-frame clones are kept and a portion is missing. Clonal size and the V and J genes are those of that table, whereas D and trimming came from the DNA. The sample contains roughly 150,000 clones, around nine tenths of which appear only once. The CDR3 has 17 residues. Germline V CDR1 and CDR2: MNHEY, SVGEGT. Losses at the gene ends were 4 bases for V and 6 bases for J; bases not matched to a gene: 9. This clone was counted only a few times.

This receptor was taken from a woman between 65 and 79 years old with acute or convalescent COVID-19. The chain combines TRBV6-2 or TRBV6-3 with TRBJ2-5, with 15 bases lining up with TRBD2. Material for sequencing was peripheral blood. CDR3 DNA sequence: TGTGCCAGCAGTTCGGGACTAGCGGGGGGTCAGCCGAAGACCCAGTACTTC. This encodes CASSSGLAGGQPKTQYF.